Included here is one TCR beta chain sequence, with context. The target antigen is unknown. One heparinised blood draw, averaging about 116 mL, came from each donor. Sequenced material consisted of expressed TCRB transcripts (all of the isolated RNA was reverse transcribed). Regulatory, naive and central memory T cell samples averaged about 3.57 million reads. Produced via immunoSEQ multiplex PCR; TCRdb's table is partial and in-frame only. The data hold 30,000 or so clones, with approximately 65% observed a single time. The data stem from a study of beta chain features in type 1 diabetes. Study as a whole: Taken together, all samples contributed approximately 110 million examined sorted cells. Broader study findings: TCRB CDR3 length was moderately but significantly reduced in all four CD4+ subsets of Type 1 diabetes patients.

V lost 7 bases and J 1 base, leaving 11 bases between the germline ends. Germline assignment: CDR1 SQVTM and CDR2 ANQGSEA. This CDR3 is 12 amino acids long. V gene TRBV29-1 combines with J gene TRBJ2-7; a possible D gene is TRBD2 (6 bases). Sequences were obtained from Tregs from blood. The receptor was isolated from a woman under 40 with type 1 diabetes. The CDR3 DNA reads as TGCAGCGGTACCGGGACTTCCTACGAGCAGTACTTC. This sequence encodes CSGTGTSYEQYF.